These T cell receptor beta chains were read from a single sample in a study of CD8+CD57+ T cells in acquired aplastic anemia. Using its own MiXCR run on the reads, TCRdb lists one record per CDR3 protein. The sample consists of about 240,000 distinct CDR3 sequences, 47% of them appearing once. The sequencing sample was made of sorted CD4+, CD8+, or CD8+CD57+ T cells (not recorded which) from PBMCs. The receptors stem from a human donor with aplastic anemia. CDR3s include the opening cysteine and the closing phenylalanine or tryptophan. The order of the fields is J gene, D gene, V gene, clone size, CDR3 DNA, CDR3 protein. A D gene is named only where the DNA matches it firmly. For some rows the clone size is stated as once, few or many, or as a class when expanded; others skip it.

TRBJ1-1 | TRBD1 | TRBV15 | once | TGTGCCACCAGCCGCATACAGGGGGCTTTCTTT | CATSRIQGAFF
TRBJ2-7 | . | TRBV19 | many | TGTGCCAGCAGCAATCCCTATCCCCCCCGCGAGCAGTACTTC | CASSNPYPPREQYF
TRBJ1-1 | . | TRBV28 | . | TGTGCCAGCAGTGCCCGTGGGGACACTGAAGCTTTCTTT | CASSARGDTEAFF
TRBJ2-1 | . | TRBV2 | once | TGTGCCAGCAGCTTTATAGCGGACGACAGCTATGAGCAGTTCTTC | CASSFIADDSYEQFF
TRBJ2-5 | . | TRBV15 | few | TGTGCCACCAGCAGAGTAGCGGAGACCCAGTACTTC | CATSRVAETQYF
TRBJ2-5 | . | TRBV20-1 | many | TGCAGTGCTAGAGCGGGCGATGACCAAGAGACCCAGTACTTC | CSARAGDDQETQYF
TRBJ2-7 | . | TRBV20-1 | few | TGCAGTGCTGGAGGGAGGGGGACAGCCTACGAGCAGTACTTC | CSAGGRGTAYEQYF
TRBJ2-1 | . | TRBV7-2 | . | TGTGCCAGCTCACCAAGGGCGGGGTCTTCCTACAATGAGCAGTTCTTC | CASSPRAGSSYNEQFF
TRBJ2-2 | . | TRBV29-1 | . | TGCAGCGTTGCTAGCAGGGACACCGGGGAGCTGTTTTTT | CSVASRDTGELFF
TRBJ1-1 | . | TRBV7-9 | many | TGTGCCAGCAGGGCCGGGGGCAGTGTGTACACTGAAGCTTTCTTT | CASRAGGSVYTEAFF
TRBJ2-3 | TRBD2 | TRBV10-3 | . | TGTGCCATCAGTGGGGTAGCGGGGGAGACAGATACGCAGTATTTT | CAISGVAGETDTQYF
TRBJ2-5 | . | TRBV13 | . | TGTGCCAGCAGCTTAACACAAGAGACCCAGTACTTC | CASSLTQETQYF
TRBJ2-5 | . | TRBV29-1 | once | TGCAGCGTTGAGATCGGGGCAGAGACCCGGTACTTC | CSVEIGAETRYF
TRBJ2-3 | TRBD2 | TRBV12-3/TRBV12-4 | . | TGTGCCGGCGGGGGGGGAGCGGGAGAAGTAGATACGCAGTATTTT | CAGGGGAGEVDTQYF
TRBJ2-1 | TRBD2 | TRBV19 | many | TGTGCCAGTAGTATCCCAGGACTAGAAACAGATGAGCAGTTCTTC | CASSIPGLETDEQFF
TRBJ2-5 | . | TRBV7-4 | many | TGTGCCAGCAGCGATATTTGGCGGGACGACTCGGCCCAGTACTTC | CASSDIWRDDSAQYF
TRBJ2-5 | TRBD2 | TRBV12-3/TRBV12-4 | few | TGTGCCAGCAGTACGGGGGGAAACCAAGAGACCCAGTACTTC | CASSTGGNQETQYF
TRBJ2-7 | . | TRBV7-9 | few | TGTGCCAGCAGCCCGTACACAGGGAATTACGAGCAGTACTTC | CASSPYTGNYEQYF
TRBJ2-7 | TRBD1 | TRBV7-9 | . | TGTGCCAGCAGCTACCCCGGGACAGACCCTTTTGGGGAGCAGTACTTC | CASSYPGTDPFGEQYF
TRBJ1-1 | . | TRBV5-1 | . | TGTGCCAGCAGCCCCCGGGTCGAAGCTTTCTTT | CASSPRVEAFF
TRBJ1-3 | . | TRBV7-6 | . | TGTGCCAGCAGCTTCGGGGGATCTGGAAACACCATATATTTT | CASSFGGSGNTIYF
TRBJ2-7 | TRBD1 | TRBV15 | many | TGTGCCACCAGTAAGGACAGGGCCTTAATCGAGCAGTACTTC | CATSKDRALIEQYF
TRBJ2-5 | TRBD2 | TRBV2 | few | TGTGCCAGCAGTTACTCACTAGCGGGGGGGCGAGAGACCCAGTACTTC | CASSYSLAGGRETQYF
TRBJ1-1 | TRBD1 | TRBV20-1 | . | TGCAGTGCTAGCCGTAGACAGGGGGGGCACACTGAAGCTTTCTTT | CSASRRQGGHTEAFF
TRBJ2-2 | TRBD2 | TRBV10-1 | . | TGCGCCAGCCGGGGGGCCGGGGAGCTGTTTTTT | CASRGAGELFF
TRBJ2-7 | . | TRBV19 | . | TGTGCCTGTAGTATTGCCGGGACACTCTCCTACGAGCAGTACTTC | CACSIAGTLSYEQYF
TRBJ2-3 | TRBD1 | TRBV7-2 | . | TGTGCCAGCAGCCAGCTTAGGACAGGCGGCACAGATACGCAGTATTTT | CASSQLRTGGTDTQYF
TRBJ1-5 | . | TRBV6-5 | many | TGTGCCAGCGCTCCAGGTTTTAGCAATCAGCCCCAGCATTTT | CASAPGFSNQPQHF
TRBJ2-7 | TRBD1 | TRBV29-1 | . | TGCAGCGTTGTTCCTTCGGTAGGGACAGATTTCTACGAGCAGTACTTC | CSVVPSVGTDFYEQYF
TRBJ1-5 | . | TRBV7-8 | many | TGTGCCAGCAGCTCCTTGACAGTCTATAGCAATCAGCCCCAGCATTTT | CASSSLTVYSNQPQHF
TRBJ1-5 | TRBD1 | TRBV2 | . | TGTGCCAGCAGTGAGGAGGGACAGGGAAGTCAGCCCCAGCATTTT | CASSEEGQGSQPQHF
TRBJ2-5 | TRBD2 | TRBV11-3 | . | TGTGCCAGCAGCTACCGGGGGGGGAGAGCGGGCGCCGGGGAGACCCAGTACTTC | CASSYRGGRAGAGETQYF
TRBJ1-3 | TRBD1 | TRBV5-1 | . | TGCGCCAGCAGCTTCTCGGACAGGGCTGGAAACACCATATATTTT | CASSFSDRAGNTIYF
TRBJ1-1 | . | TRBV25-1 | once | TGTGCCAGCAGCTTCCAGGGAGGTGACACTGAAGCTTTCTTT | CASSFQGGDTEAFF
TRBJ2-5 | TRBD2 | TRBV3-1 | few | TGTGCCAGCAGCCACTCGCTAGCGGGTCTCATCGGGGAGACCCAGTACTTC | CASSHSLAGLIGETQYF
TRBJ1-5 | . | TRBV20-1 | many | TGCAGTGCTAGCCCTTACTACAGGGAGAATCAGCCCCAGCATTTT | CSASPYYRENQPQHF
TRBJ2-7 | TRBD2 | TRBV7-9 | . | TGTGCCATCAGTGAGTCACTAGCGGGGGGGAGCTCCTACGAGCAGTACTTC | CAISESLAGGSSYEQYF
TRBJ2-6 | TRBD1 | TRBV7-9 | . | TGTGCCAGCAGCTCAAGTGCAGGGGGATACAGTGGGGCCAACGTCCTGACTTTC | CASSSSAGGYSGANVLTF
TRBJ1-1 | . | TRBV29-1 | many | TGCAGCGTTGATGTTGGGAGGATGAACACTGAAGCTTTCTTT | CSVDVGRMNTEAFF
TRBJ2-5 | TRBD2 | TRBV27 | . | TGTGCCAGCAGTTTATCGATTAGAGGGACTAGCGTCGAGACCCAGTACTTC | CASSLSIRGTSVETQYF
TRBJ2-1 | . | TRBV2 | many | TGTGCCAGCCCTGCGGGATTCTCCTACAATGAGCAGTTCTTC | CASPAGFSYNEQFF
TRBJ2-7 | . | TRBV24-1 | many | TGTGCCACCACCCCAGGGGCCTACGAGCAGTACTTC | CATTPGAYEQYF
TRBJ1-6 | . | TRBV15 | many | TGTGCCACCAGCAGAGATCATCCTGCGGGATATAATTCACCCCTCCACTTT | CATSRDHPAGYNSPLHF
TRBJ2-7 | . | TRBV7-2 | . | TGTGCCAGCAGTTACCGCAACTACGAGCAGTACTTC | CASSYRNYEQYF
TRBJ2-2 | . | TRBV19 | once | TGTGCGGCACCGGGGATCGGGGAGCTGTTTTTT | CAAPGIGELFF
TRBJ2-7 | . | TRBV11-3 | few | TGTGCCAGCAGCTTACGACGCGATGGGGGAGAGCAGTACTTC | CASSLRRDGGEQYF
TRBJ2-7 | . | TRBV7-9 | many | TGTGCCAGCAGCTTCCGAGAGTCCTACGAGCAGTACTTC | CASSFRESYEQYF
TRBJ2-1 | TRBD1 | TRBV24-1 | . | TGTGCCACCAGTTTGACAGGGGGCAGGGGTGAGCAGTTCTTC | CATSLTGGRGEQFF
TRBJ2-2 | . | TRBV9 | many | TGTGCCAGCAGCGTAGAGGGGAACACCGGGGAGCTGTTTTTT | CASSVEGNTGELFF
TRBJ1-5 | . | TRBV9 | many | TGTGCCAGCAGCGAGGACAGCTACGATCAGCCCCAGCATTTT | CASSEDSYDQPQHF
TRBJ2-6 | . | TRBV7-9 | . | TGTGCCAGCAGCGGGCCAGGAGGCACTGGGGCCAACGTCCTGACTTTC | CASSGPGGTGANVLTF
TRBJ2-3 | . | TRBV28 | few | TGTGCCAGCAGTTTTGGGGTCGAGGGAGATACGCAGTATTTT | CASSFGVEGDTQYF
TRBJ1-4 | TRBD1 | TRBV13 | many | TGTGCCAGCAGCTTCAGGGGGCTCGGTGAAAAACTGTTTTTT | CASSFRGLGEKLFF
TRBJ1-2 | . | TRBV6-4 | . | TGTGCCAGCAGTGACTCCGAAGGGGATGGCTACACCTTC | CASSDSEGDGYTF
TRBJ1-1 | . | TRBV10-3 | many | TGTGCCATCAGTGACTCGGGGGACACTGAAGCTTTCTTT | CAISDSGDTEAFF
TRBJ1-2 | TRBD1 | TRBV10-2 | once | TGCGCCAGCAGTGGGACCCCTGTAGGGGGCGAAGGTGGCTACACCTTC | CASSGTPVGGEGGYTF
TRBJ2-7 | . | TRBV4-2 | many | TGTGCCAGCAGCCAAGAAAAAGTCTACGAGCAGTACTTC | CASSQEKVYEQYF
TRBJ2-7 | . | TRBV7-2 | . | TGTGCCAGCAGCTTAGATATCCGGGAGCAGTACTTC | CASSLDIREQYF
TRBJ1-1 | . | TRBV7-3 | . | TGTGCCAGCACCACCCAACCCCCGGACAGAAAAGCTTTCTTT | CASTTQPPDRKAFF